This T cell receptor beta chain was recorded in a study of CD8 T cells in ankylosing spondylitis (dated by TCRdb to between 2016 and 2019). The study in broad terms: To find TCR variants linked to disease, the study profiled T cell receptor beta repertoires in ankylosing spondylitis patients and healthy donors. The full study cohort comprised about 25 ankylosing spondylitis patients and some 100 healthy donors. Peripheral blood was sampled, and synovial fluid was additionally collected from ankylosing spondylitis patients.

Sequencing was performed on an Illumina HiSeq 2500. Quantitative 5'-RACE with molecular barcodes was the method used to prepare the TCR beta libraries. The paper's data handling went like this. Disease-linked TCR variants were identified with a new computational method built on a probabilistic model of VDJ rearrangement. TCRdb applied fastp at Q25 and MiXCR to the public reads, then kept only in-frame beta chains. When rows share a CDR3 protein, they turn into one entry using the most common DNA and genes. The V and J calls and clone size are TCRdb's, not the authors'. The sample has 250,000 or so distinct CDR3 sequences on record, about a sixth of them singletons. The ten largest make up under 40% of the sample. Reading the germline V gene (reference sequence) gives CDR1 MNHEY and CDR2 SMNVEV. From its cysteine to its phenylalanine, the CDR3 spans 13 amino acids. The entry retains the CDR3 DNA only, 39 bases that are in frame from base 1. Deletion took 6 bases off V and 1 base off J, with a span of 7 bases between the germline ends.

What the work shows at the level of the full study, not this receptor alone: Some of the motif variants had been reported before in the synovial fluid and blood of reactive arthritis patients, a finding that suggests common disease-initiation mechanisms. Blood from ankylosing spondylitis patients appeared to be characterized by a TCR beta motif made up of 8 or 9 highly homologous amino acid variants. The disease-linked clones were reported as significantly enriched in matched synovial fluid samples from ankylosing spondylitis patients. The disease-linked clones showed a CD8+ phenotype and occurred at relatively low frequencies in peripheral blood.

This clonotype was counted a few times. There is no known antigen for this receptor. Base qualities are missing; no much larger clone stands one base away. The sequence links TRBV27 to TRBJ2-1, with the D segment identity uncertain. This TCR came from a male donor with ankylosing spondylitis or in good health (not recorded which). The sequenced sample consisted of blood, either unsorted or a sorted T cell fraction (not recorded which). The CDR3 is CASRLSSYNEQFF. The DNA reads as follows: TGTGCCAGCAGGCTAAGTTCCTACAATGAGCAGTTCTTC.